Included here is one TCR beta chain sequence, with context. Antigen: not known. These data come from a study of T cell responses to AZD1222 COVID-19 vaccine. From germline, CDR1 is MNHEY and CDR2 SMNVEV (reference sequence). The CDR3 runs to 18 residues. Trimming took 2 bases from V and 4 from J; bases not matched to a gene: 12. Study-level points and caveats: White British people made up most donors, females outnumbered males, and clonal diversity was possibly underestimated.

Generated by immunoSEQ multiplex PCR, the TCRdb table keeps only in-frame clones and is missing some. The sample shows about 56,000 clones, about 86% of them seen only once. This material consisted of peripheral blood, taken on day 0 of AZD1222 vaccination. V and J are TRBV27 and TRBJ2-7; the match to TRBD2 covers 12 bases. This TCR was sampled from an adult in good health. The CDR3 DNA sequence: TGTGCCAGCAGTTTAATAGGACTAGCGGGGAACCTAAAATACGAGCAGTACTTC. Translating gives CASSLIGLAGNLKYEQYF.